The 26 T cell receptor beta chains in this list originate from one sample, sequenced in a study of shared clonotypes between healthy human individuals. Sequencing used immunoSEQ multiplex PCR; TCRdb keeps in-frame clones, though not all of them. The repertoire holds some 1,100,000 clones, with around 78% as singletons. Sequencing input: memory CD4+ T cells from PBMCs. Subset defined: CD45RA-negative fraction. The source of these receptors is a man between 18 and 29 years old in good health. Some clones in this sample may be carry-over from other donors' samples.

J is TRBJ2-1 and V is TRBV11-2, with 10 bases that match TRBD2. V lost 5 bases to trimming and J lost 5 bases; unmatched junction nucleotides: 6. Germline loops: CDR1 SGHAT, CDR2 FQNNGV. The CDR3 is made up of 15 amino acids. CDR3 residues: CASSPSGSSHNEQFF. The CDR3 DNA sequence: TGTGCCAGCAGCCCTAGCGGGAGTAGTCACAATGAGCAGTTCTTC.

The chain joins TRBV2 to TRBJ1-2; 7 bases align to TRBD1. CDR1 SNHLY and CDR2 FYNNEI come from the germline V gene. The CDR3 is 13 residues long. The V and J ends lost 5 bases and 6 bases, in that order; junction bases with no gene match: 6. CDR3 coding DNA: TGTGCCAGCAGTCCGGGACAGCGTCATGGCTACACCTTC. The encoded protein is CASSPGQRHGYTF.

This clone was observed a few times. This sequence joins TRBV10-3 and TRBJ1-2; TRBD1 matches 7 bases. J lost 6 bases, V lost 4 bases, and 5 bases had no gene match. This CDR3 has 13 residues. Germline values: CDR1 ENHRY, CDR2 SYGVKD. CDR3: CAISVTQGDGYTF. CDR3 nucleotide sequence: TGTGCCATCAGTGTGACCCAGGGGGATGGCTACACCTTC.

The rearrangement uses TRBV30 and TRBJ2-1; D gene uncertain. Trimming removed 0 bases from V and 9 bases from J, with 3 bases in between. Germline V gene data show CDR1 as GTSNPN and CDR2 as SVGIG (reference sequence). This CDR3 has 10 amino acids. The CDR3 here is CAWSVGEQFF. The CDR3 nucleotides are TGTGCCTGGAGTGTAGGTGAGCAGTTCTTC.

Comment on this clone: The identical CDR3 is also encoded by other nucleotide sequences in the sample. The chain couples TRBV4-2 to TRBJ1-1; D unclear. The CDR3 consists of 14 residues. Germline assignment: CDR1 LGHNA and CDR2 YNFKEQ. Trimming removed 1 base from V and 0 bases from J, with 6 bases in between. This CDR3 is CASSQGSLNTEAFF. CDR3 in DNA: TGTGCCAGCAGCCAAGGATCATTGAACACTGAAGCTTTCTTT.

This clone was detected a few times. The chain couples TRBV6-1 to TRBJ2-3, with 10 bases aligning to TRBD2. CDR3 length: 14 amino acids. Trimming took 10 bases from V and 2 from J; bases not matched to a gene: 6. Germline CDR1 is MNHNS and CDR2 is SASEGT. CDR3 coding DNA: TGTGCCACCTTAGCGGGAGGAGCCACAGATACGCAGTATTTT. This gives the protein CATLAGGATDTQYF.

This clone showed up many times. This chain links TRBV4-1 with TRBJ2-6; no clear D gene. V lost 0 bases and J lost 6, with 6 bases in between. There are 14 residues in the CDR3. The germline V gene encodes CDR1 MGHRA and CDR2 YSYEKL. The CDR3 loop is CASSQDPTANVLTF. The CDR3 DNA reads as TGCGCCAGCAGCCAAGACCCGACGGCCAACGTCCTGACTTTC.

The J gene is TRBJ1-4, the V gene TRBV10-1, with unresolved D. The CDR3 contains 15 residues. CDR1 and CDR2 from the germline V gene are WNHNN and SYGVQD (reference sequence). Between the trimmed V and J ends, which lost 4 bases and 0 bases, there was a span of 9 bases. This CDR3 is CASSVADATNEKLFF. CDR3 DNA: TGCGCCAGCAGTGTGGCGGATGCAACTAATGAAAAACTGTTTTTT.

The chain uses TRBV7-9 and TRBJ2-5; 10 nucleotides align to TRBD1. This CDR3 has 17 amino acids. Germline values: CDR1 SEHNR, CDR2 FQNEAQ (reference sequence). V shed 3 bases, J shed 5 bases, and the junction held 12 bases outside the gene matches. This CDR3 reads CASSLWGQGPAVETQYF. DNA for the CDR3: TGTGCCAGCAGCTTGTGGGGACAGGGGCCGGCCGTGGAGACCCAGTACTTC.

This rearrangement joins TRBV28 to TRBJ2-5; TRBD2 matches 13 bases. CDR3 length: 18 residues. V lost 5 bases to trimming and J lost 2 bases; unmatched junction nucleotides: 11. CDR1 and CDR2 from the germline V gene are MDHEN and SYDVKM. The CDR3 reads CASSPAGTSGATQETQYF. As DNA, the CDR3 is TGTGCCAGCAGTCCGGCCGGGACTAGCGGGGCAACTCAAGAGACCCAGTACTTC.

The gene calls are TRBV7-9 and TRBJ1-3; D is perhaps TRBD1 (5 bases). The CDR3 is made up of 14 amino acids. The V gene's germline CDR1 is SEHNR and CDR2 FQNEAQ (reference sequence). V lost 3 bases and J lost 3, with 9 bases in between. The CDR3 DNA reads TGTGCCAGCAGCTTCCCAGGGTATGGAAACACCATATATTTT. It translates to CASSFPGYGNTIYF.

This sequence joins TRBV5-1 and TRBJ2-7; tentatively, D is TRBD1 or TRBD2 (5 bases each). There are 15 residues in the CDR3. Trimming left V 4 bases short and J 5 bases short, with 19 bases between. Germline-derived CDR1 and CDR2 are SGHRS and YFSETQ. The CDR3 spells CASSLGGTVSNEQYF. CDR3 DNA sequence: TGCGCCAGCAGCCTTGGGGGAACAGTTAGCAACGAGCAGTACTTC.

This clone appeared a few times. This may come from a read error, since a much larger clone is one base off. At the DNA level, this CDR3 is encoded by other sequences in the same sample as well. The chain has TRBV7-2 and TRBJ1-5; 9 bases agree with TRBD1. Germline V gives CDR1 SGHTA, CDR2 FQGNSA. V lost 4 bases, J lost 5 bases, and 0 bases stayed unmatched. This CDR3 is 13 amino acids long. This CDR3 reads CASSWDRDQPQHF. CDR3 nucleotide sequence: TGTGCCAGCAGCTGGGACAGGGATCAGCCCCAGCATTTT.

The chain recombines TRBV7-2 with TRBJ2-7, with 7 positions matching TRBD1. CDR3 length equals 15 residues. J gave up 1 base and V 6 bases, and 9 bases lay outside the gene matches. Germline CDR1 and CDR2: SGHTA and FQGNSA. CDR3 DNA sequence: TGTGCCAGCAGTCCGGGACAGAATCCTTCCTACGAGCAGTACTTC. Translation: CASSPGQNPSYEQYF.

The chain carries TRBV6-5 and TRBJ2-1; the match to TRBD2 covers 9 bases. The CDR3 runs 15 residues. Germline CDR1 reads MNHEY; CDR2 reads SVGAGI. V was clipped by 6 bases and J by 11 bases; unmatched bases: 14. The CDR3 loop is CASSLKTSGSGKQFF. The CDR3 coding sequence is TGTGCCAGCAGCTTAAAGACTAGCGGATCCGGGAAGCAGTTCTTC.

This clone was seen a few times. The gene calls are TRBV18 and TRBJ1-5, with D uncertain. Germline CDR1 KGHSH, CDR2 LQKENI. This CDR3 has 14 residues. Between the trimmed V and J ends, which lost 4 bases and 2 bases, there was a span of 9 bases. The CDR3 sequence is CASSLLKGNQPQHF. The CDR3 DNA is TGTGCCAGCTCACTATTAAAGGGCAATCAGCCCCAGCATTTT.

As concerns this clone: Other DNA sequences of this sample code for an identical CDR3. The V and J genes are TRBV18 and TRBJ2-7; no reliable D call. There are 14 residues in the CDR3. V was shortened by 2 bases and J by 1 base, with 9 bases between the two germline ends. Looked up from germline, CDR1 is KGHSH and CDR2 is LQKENI. CDR3 nucleotides: TGTGCCAGCTCACCAGGCAGGTCTTCCTACGAGCAGTACTTC. Protein: CASSPGRSSYEQYF.

This chain links TRBV7-3 with TRBJ2-3; a weak D match, TRBD1 (6 bases). The germline CDR1 and CDR2 sequences are SGHTA and FQGTGA. V lost 4 bases to trimming and J lost 6 bases, with 8 bases between them. The CDR3 has 12 amino acids. The CDR3 DNA reads TGTGCCAGCAGCTCAACAGGGGATACGCAGTATTTT. It encodes CASSSTGDTQYF.

This chain connects TRBV30 to TRBJ1-2; 11 bases are a match to TRBD1. The length of the CDR3 is 15 residues. The V gene end was trimmed by 2 bases and the J gene end by 4 bases; junction bases not matched to a gene: 6. Per germline, CDR1 GTSNPN and CDR2 SVGIG (reference sequence). The CDR3 bases are TGTGCCTGGAGTCCCGGACAGGGGGCGCGCTATGGCTACACCTTC. Translating gives CAWSPGQGARYGYTF.

The chain recombines TRBV7-9 with TRBJ2-2; unclear D gene. The CDR3 extends over 13 amino acids. V was pared by 2 bases and J by 8 bases, with 9 bases between. From germline, CDR1 is SEHNR and CDR2 FQNEAQ (reference sequence). This chain's CDR3 is CASSLLQSGELFF. DNA for the CDR3: TGTGCCAGCAGCTTATTGCAGTCTGGGGAGCTGTTTTTT.

Points on this clone: A much larger clone differs by one base, so this may be a read error. The genes are TRBV7-9 and TRBJ2-1; a weak D match, TRBD1 (6 bases). The V end was cut by 1 base, the J end by 7 bases, with 8 bases between. CDR3 length equals 13 residues. Germline V gene sequence: CDR1 SEHNR, CDR2 FQNEAQ (reference sequence). CDR3 DNA sequence: TGTGCCAGCAGCTTAGGGACAGAGAATGAGCAGTTCTTC. Translation: CASSLGTENEQFF.

The chain combines TRBV28 with TRBJ2-7, with TRBD1 matching 9 bases. V lost 6 bases and J lost 2; bases outside the gene matches: 5. The germline V gene has CDR1 MDHEN and CDR2 SYDVKM. The CDR3 is 14 residues long. CDR3 DNA: TGTGCCAGCAGAAAAGGGACAGGGACCTACGAGCAGTACTTC. Translated, it gives CASRKGTGTYEQYF.

V and J are TRBV9 and TRBJ1-4; 9 bases are shared with TRBD1. The germline gives CDR1 SGDLS, CDR2 YYNGEE. The CDR3 covers 18 residues. The V and J ends lost 3 bases and 0 bases, in that order; junction bases with no gene match: 9. CDR3 amino acids: CASSARDRASATNEKLFF. The CDR3 nucleotides are TGTGCCAGCAGCGCCCGGGACAGGGCCTCTGCAACTAATGAAAAACTGTTTTTT.

Ten or more counts support this clone. The rearrangement links TRBV28 to TRBJ2-7, with D possibly TRBD1 on 7 matching bases. In germline, CDR1 is MDHEN, CDR2 SYDVKM. CDR3 length equals 13 residues. V lost 6 bases and J lost 7, with 16 bases in between. CDR3 bases: TGTGCCAGCAGGTATACCTCAGGGGGGGAGCAGTACTTC. Encoded protein: CASRYTSGGEQYF.

The chain carries TRBV29-1 and TRBJ2-7; maybe TRBD1 (6 bases). CDR3 length: 15 amino acids. Trimming removed 3 bases from V and 4 bases from J, with 19 bases in between. CDR1 and CDR2 from the germline V gene are SQVTM and ANQGSEA. The CDR3 loop reads CSVEFSGQGSYEQYF. The CDR3 DNA reads TGCAGCGTTGAGTTTAGTGGGCAGGGGTCTTACGAGCAGTACTTC.

The CDR3 loop is CASSLGNPQGAREQYF. The CDR3 bases are TGTGCCAGCAGCTTGGGTAATCCACAGGGGGCGCGCGAGCAGTACTTC. The chain has TRBV5-6 and TRBJ2-7, with 9 positions matching TRBD1. The length of the CDR3 is 16 residues. V shed 0 bases and J 6 bases; nucleotides not matched to a gene: 10. The germline gives CDR1 SGHDT, CDR2 YYEEEE. Full variable domain (remainder filled in from reference TRBV5-6 and TRBJ2-7): DAGVTQSPTHLIKTRGQQVTLRCSPKSGHDTVSWYQQALGQGPQFIFQYYEEEERQRGNFPDRFSGHQFPNYSSELNVNALLLGDSALYLCASSLGNPQGAREQYFGPGTRLTVT.